Shown below are 21 T cell receptor beta chains from a single sample sequenced in a study of shared clonotypes between healthy human individuals. Sequencing was performed with immunoSEQ multiplex PCR; in TCRdb, only in-frame clones are kept and a portion is missing. The sample contains roughly 2 million clones, roughly 95% of which appear only once. The sample taken for sequencing was naive CD4+ T cells sorted from blood. As for subset: CD45RA+ positively selected. These receptors originate from a man aged 18 to 35 in good health.

The CDR3 sequence is CASSTGQRGYTF. DNA of the CDR3: TGTGCCAGCAGTACGGGACAGCGTGGCTACACCTTC. The J gene is TRBJ1-2, the V gene TRBV28; 7 bases line up with TRBD1. With V trimmed by 5 bases and J by 7 bases, 4 bases remained unmatched. Germline V gives CDR1 MDHEN, CDR2 SYDVKM. This CDR3 is built from 12 residues.

The V call is TRBV28, the J call TRBJ1-1, with TRBD1 matching 10 bases. This CDR3 contains 17 residues. The ends lost 1 base at V and 1 base at J; junction bases unmatched: 6. Germline values: CDR1 MDHEN, CDR2 SYDVKM. The DNA of the CDR3 is TGTGCCAGCAGTTTATTGGCCGGGACAGGGGCGAACACTGAAGCTTTCTTT. It encodes CASSLLAGTGANTEAFF.

A word on this clone: The same CDR3 also results from other DNA sequences found in this sample. V and J are TRBV28 and TRBJ1-4; possibly TRBD1 for D (5 bases). V was clipped by 2 bases and J by 3 bases, with 7 bases between them. The V gene's germline CDR1 is MDHEN and CDR2 SYDVKM. This CDR3 has 14 residues. DNA for the CDR3: TGTGCCAGCAGTTTACAGGGTGCTAATGAAAAACTGTTTTTT. Its translation: CASSLQGANEKLFF.

The chain employs TRBV5-4 and TRBJ1-2; perhaps TRBD1 as D (6 bases). Trimming cost V 3 bases and J 5 bases, with 17 bases left between them. CDR1 is SGHNT and CDR2 is YYREEE in the germline V gene (reference sequence). There are 15 residues in the CDR3. The CDR3 nucleotides read TGTGCCAGCAGCTCAGGACAGAGAAACGTATATGGCTACACCTTC. Translating gives CASSSGQRNVYGYTF.

The rearrangement links TRBV2 to TRBJ2-1, with 13 bases identical to TRBD2. Germline CDR1 is SNHLY and CDR2 is FYNNEI. V trimming: 4 bases; J trimming: 6 bases; junction bases outside the gene matches: 6. The CDR3 spans 16 residues. The CDR3 reads CASSALLAGGSNEQFF. In nucleotides, the CDR3 is TGTGCCAGCAGTGCCTTACTAGCGGGGGGGAGCAATGAGCAGTTCTTC.

V usage is TRBV7-2 and J usage is TRBJ2-1; D gene ambiguous. V lost 4 bases and J 6 bases, leaving 13 bases between the germline ends. The germline gives CDR1 SGHTA, CDR2 FQGNSA. CDR3 length equals 14 residues. CDR3 residues: CASSSAWQSNEQFF. CDR3 coding DNA: TGTGCCAGCAGCTCCGCCTGGCAGAGCAATGAGCAGTTCTTC.

The chain is built from TRBV7-9 and TRBJ1-2; 7 bases are shared with TRBD1. V was pared by 4 bases and J by 5 bases, with 4 bases of the junction left unmatched. The CDR3 extends over 13 amino acids. CDR1 and CDR2 (germline): SEHNR, FQNEAQ (reference sequence). This CDR3 reads CASSWDSKYGYTF. CDR3 sequence (DNA): TGTGCCAGCAGCTGGGACAGCAAGTATGGCTACACCTTC.

Comment on this clone: This CDR3 is also generated by other DNA sequences in the sample. The CDR3 spells CASSLYTDTQYF. The CDR3 DNA reads as TGTGCCAGCAGCCTGTACACAGATACGCAGTATTTT. The gene calls are TRBV7-2 and TRBJ2-3; D unclear. With 5 bases removed from V and 2 bases from J, the gap between germline ends came to 5 bases. The germline CDR1 and CDR2 sequences are SGHTA and FQGNSA. CDR3 length: 12 amino acids.

Concerning this clone: A much larger clonotype is one base distant, so this may be a read error. This chain connects TRBV28 to TRBJ2-6, with D hard to call. In germline, CDR1 is MDHEN, CDR2 SYDVKM. The CDR3 consists of 15 residues. In DNA form, the CDR3 reads TGTACCAGCAGCCCCACACGCAAGGGGGCCAACGTCCTGACTTTC. This translates into CTSSPTRKGANVLTF.

The gene calls are TRBV9 and TRBJ2-1; 8 bases line up with TRBD2. V lost 3 bases to trimming and J lost 8 bases; unmatched junction nucleotides: 13. The germline V gene has CDR1 SGDLS and CDR2 YYNGEE. The CDR3 is 16 amino acids. The CDR3 nucleotides read TGTGCCAGCAGCGGGAGCGGGAGCCTACAGGGCTATGAGCAGTTCTTC. Translating it yields CASSGSGSLQGYEQFF.

V and J are TRBV6-1 and TRBJ2-7, with no clear D. This CDR3 has 14 residues. V shed 6 bases and J shed 3 bases, with 15 bases lying between them. The germline CDR1 and CDR2 sequences are MNHNS and SASEGT. The CDR3 region has the DNA TGTGCCAGCAGGTTCCTCGATAAGGGCTACGAGCAGTACTTC. This codes for CASRFLDKGYEQYF.

This clone was picked up one time. This rearrangement joins TRBV4-1 to TRBJ1-2; D is perhaps TRBD1 (5 bases). The germline gives CDR1 MGHRA, CDR2 YSYEKL. CDR3 size: 16 residues. Trimming took 2 bases from V and 4 from J, leaving 17 bases between them. The chain's CDR3 is CASSQPHAGGGYGYTF. The DNA for the CDR3 is TGCGCCAGCAGCCAACCCCACGCCGGGGGTGGCTATGGCTACACCTTC.

This clone was counted a single time. The chain is built from TRBV7-9 and TRBJ2-2; TRBD2 might be the D (6 bases). This CDR3 spans 16 amino acids. V shed 2 bases and J shed 7 bases, with 17 bases lying between them. Germline loops: CDR1 SEHNR, CDR2 FQNEAQ (reference sequence). CDR3 DNA: TGTGCCAGCAGCTTAAAGGGCGGGACGAAGGACGGGGAGCTGTTTTTT. Amino acid sequence: CASSLKGGTKDGELFF. Looking up the rest from reference TRBV7-9 and TRBJ2-2 gives the full variable domain: DTGVSQNPRHKITKRGQNVTFRCDPISEHNRLYWYRQTLGQGPEFLTYFQNEAQLEKSRLLSDRFSAERPKGSFSTLEIQRTEQGDSAMYLCASSLKGGTKDGELFFGEGSRLTVL.

The chain carries TRBV27 and TRBJ2-1; D not resolved. CDR3 length: 15 amino acids. CDR1 MNHEY and CDR2 SMNVEV come from the germline V gene (reference sequence). Trimming took 4 bases from V and 0 from J, leaving 10 bases between them. This chain's CDR3 is CASSSMQISYNEQFF. In DNA form, the CDR3 reads TGTGCCAGCAGTTCGATGCAGATCTCCTACAATGAGCAGTTCTTC.

Concerning this clone: In the same sample, other DNA sequences code for this CDR3. This sequence joins TRBV10-3 and TRBJ2-7; 13 positions agree with TRBD2. V shed 8 bases, J shed 4 bases, and the junction held 2 bases outside the gene matches. The CDR3 contains 13 residues. CDR1 is ENHRY, CDR2 SYGVKD, per germline. The CDR3 nucleotides are TGTGCCATCCGACTAGCGGGAGGATACGAGCAGTACTTC. Residues: CAIRLAGGYEQYF.

The chain recombines TRBV6-6 with TRBJ1-2, with D unclear. With 4 bases removed from V and 0 bases from J, the gap between germline ends came to 12 bases. The CDR3 covers 15 residues. The V gene's germline CDR1 is MNHNY and CDR2 SVGAGI (reference sequence). The CDR3 DNA follows: TGTGCCAGCAGTTCCTTGACGGATGCTAACTATGGCTACACCTTC. Amino acids: CASSSLTDANYGYTF.

The V gene is TRBV5-1, the J gene TRBJ2-1; 10 bases match TRBD1. Germline CDR1 is SGHRS and CDR2 is YFSETQ. There are 14 residues in the CDR3. Unmatched junction bases numbered 6, after V lost 4 bases and J lost 8 bases. The CDR3 loop reads CASSRDRGTDEQFF. The CDR3 DNA reads TGCGCCAGCAGCAGGGACAGGGGAACCGATGAGCAGTTCTTC.

This rearrangement joins TRBV5-1 to TRBJ2-5; 7 nucleotides agree with TRBD2. Germline CDR1 is SGHRS and CDR2 is YFSETQ. V dropped 1 base and J dropped 5; count of bases not matched to a gene: 8. The CDR3 contains 15 residues. The CDR3 sequence: CASSLSAGQGETQYF. The CDR3, as DNA: TGCGCCAGCAGCTTGTCAGCGGGGCAGGGCGAGACCCAGTACTTC.

This sequence joins TRBV6-5 and TRBJ1-2; D is ambiguous. Trimming shortened V by 7 bases and J by 4 bases, and 16 bases separated the two germline ends. Per germline, CDR1 MNHEY and CDR2 SVGAGI. This CDR3 spans 14 amino acids. The CDR3 DNA reads TGTGCCAGCACTTCATTGGGCGAGGGCTATGGCTACACCTTC. Its translation is CASTSLGEGYGYTF.

J is TRBJ2-5 and V is TRBV5-1, with D perhaps matching TRBD1 (5 bases). Germline assignment: CDR1 SGHRS and CDR2 YFSETQ. The CDR3 covers 14 residues. V was shortened by 3 bases and J by 1 base, with 10 bases between the two germline ends. The DNA for the CDR3 is TGCGCCAGCAGCTGGACACAAAGCCAAGAGACCCAGTACTTC. As protein: CASSWTQSQETQYF.

The chain employs TRBV27 and TRBJ2-5; D is unclear. Germline V gives CDR1 MNHEY, CDR2 SMNVEV (reference sequence). CDR3 size: 13 residues. Trimming left V 3 bases short and J 5 bases short, with 10 bases between. CDR3 amino acids: CASSLRPRETQYF. The CDR3 nucleotides are TGTGCCAGCAGTTTGAGGCCGAGGGAGACCCAGTACTTC.